Given below is one T cell receptor beta chain in context. Its target is unknown. During its preparation, the TCRbeta library received unique molecular identifiers. TCRdb reanalysed the PCR reads using MiXCR and keeps one entry per CDR3 protein. Here the sample spans hundreds of thousands of distinct CDR3 sequences, 13% being singletons. With 6 bases removed from V and 4 bases from J, the gap between germline ends came to 16 bases. Germline V lookup: CDR1 SQVTM, CDR2 ANQGSEA. This CDR3 has 13 amino acids. These data belong to a study of T-cell reconstitution after alpha-beta-depleted transplantation in children. Study-level findings and limits: Diversity of TCRbeta at day 60 was high in some patients, arising from surviving recipient T cells and thymic progenitors. Reports say that about two months after transplant, the alpha-beta T cells came out of several hundred graft clones that had expanded. T-cell numbers and diversity, one year after transplant, stemmed largely from T cells that were newly produced.

The source material was PBMCs, mostly from graft donor cells, sampled 360 days after TCRalphabeta/CD19-depleted stem cell transplant. This chain joins TRBV29-1 and TRBJ2-7, with D possibly matching TRBD1 (6 bases). The source is a male patient aged 5 to 17 who had a stem cell transplant for acute myeloid leukemia, so the T cells may come from the graft donor. DNA of the CDR3: TGCAGCGTCGGCCCGGACAGTGTGTACGAGCAGTACTTC. Translation: CSVGPDSVYEQYF.